Following are 7 T cell receptor beta chains from one sample sequenced in a study of T-cell reconstitution after alpha-beta-depleted transplantation in children. Unique molecular identifiers were used in preparing the TCRbeta library. TCRdb reanalysed the PCR reads using MiXCR and keeps one entry per CDR3 protein. The sample consists of 580,000 or so distinct CDR3 sequences, 20% to 25% of them appearing once. The starting material was PBMCs, mostly from graft donor cells, obtained 360 days after TCRalphabeta/CD19-depleted stem cell transplant. Receptors were obtained from a boy in the first two years of life who had a stem cell transplant for acute myeloid leukemia, so the T cells may come from the graft donor.

This clonotype was recorded many times. The rearrangement links TRBV11-2 to TRBJ2-1; 11 bases fit TRBD2. The germline gives CDR1 SGHAT, CDR2 FQNNGV. This CDR3 region has 18 residues. V lost 1 base to trimming and J lost 8 bases; unmatched junction nucleotides: 13. The CDR3 nucleotides are TGTGCCAGCAGCTTAGGGGTCCTAGCGGGGGGCCTCTCTCATGAGCAGTTCTTC. Translation gives CASSLGVLAGGLSHEQFF.

V and J are TRBV4-3 and TRBJ2-3; D not resolved. Germline V gene lookup returns CDR1 LGHNA and CDR2 YSLEER. Trimming shortened V by 0 bases and J by 2 bases, and 15 bases separated the two germline ends. The CDR3 sequence is 17 residues long. CDR3 in DNA: TGCGCCAGCAGCCAAGATTATTCGGCGGTGACCACAGATACGCAGTATTTT. Protein sequence: CASSQDYSAVTTDTQYF.

This clonotype has a count of ten or more. This rearrangement joins TRBV28 to TRBJ2-2, with 8 bases aligning to TRBD1. The CDR3 runs 16 residues. The V segment lost 2 bases and the J segment 5 bases; nucleotides outside the gene matches: 7. Germline-derived CDR1 and CDR2 are MDHEN and SYDVKM. The CDR3 DNA reads as TGTGCCAGCAGTTTAAGTCTTCGGACAGGGACCGGGGAGCTGTTTTTT. Translating gives CASSLSLRTGTGELFF.

V is TRBV15 and J is TRBJ1-3; D gene ambiguous. V gave up 8 bases and J gave up 4 bases, with 15 bases separating them. The CDR3 runs to 14 residues. Germline CDR1 is LNHNV and CDR2 is YYDKDF (reference sequence). CDR3 coding DNA: TGTGCCACCGGACCCGGAGGTACCGGAAACACCATATATTTT. Amino acid sequence: CATGPGGTGNTIYF.

This clonotype occurred many times. This chain connects TRBV7-2 to TRBJ2-3; 14 bases agree with TRBD2. Losses at the gene ends were 1 base for V and 7 bases for J; bases not matched to a gene: 1. The CDR3 is made up of 15 amino acids. Germline V gene lookup returns CDR1 SGHTA and CDR2 FQGNSA. CDR3 sequence (DNA): TGTGCCAGCAGCTTAGGACTAGCGGGGGGGCATACGCAGTATTTT. It translates to CASSLGLAGGHTQYF. Combining the CDR3 with reference TRBV7-2 and TRBJ2-3 gives the whole variable domain GAGVSQSPSNKVTEKGKDVELRCDPISGHTALYWYRQSLGQGLEFLIYFQGNSAPDKSGLPSDRFSAERTGGSVSTLTIQRTQQEDSAVYLCASSLGLAGGHTQYFGPGTRLTVL.

This clonotype appeared a few times. This chain connects TRBV20-1 to TRBJ1-5; D is unclear. The ends were cut back, 7 bases at V and 4 bases at J, with 14 bases in the middle. This CDR3 region has 13 residues. In germline, CDR1 is DFQATT, CDR2 SNEGSKA (reference sequence). The chain's CDR3 is CSVQSTPNQPQHF. CDR3 in DNA: TGCAGTGTCCAGAGCACTCCTAATCAGCCCCAGCATTTT.

In this sample, this clonotype turned up a few times. The chain links TRBV20-1 to TRBJ1-5, with 12 bases lining up with TRBD1. This CDR3 region has 17 residues. Per the germline V gene, CDR1 is DFQATT and CDR2 is SNEGSKA (reference sequence). Trimming cost V 6 bases and J 4 bases; bases outside gene matches: 13. The CDR3 is CSASTGPGQGANQPQHF. CDR3 bases: TGCAGTGCGTCTACTGGTCCGGGACAGGGGGCAAATCAGCCCCAGCATTTT.